These 25 T cell receptor beta chains share one sample of origin, sequenced in a study of T cells in women clearing cervical HPV infection (dated by TCRdb to about 2018). The method was the immunoSEQ multiplex PCR assay. The clones in this table, taken by TCRdb from immuneACCESS, are in-frame only. Not every clone is retained; where verified, under half of the shortfall comes from an unresolved V gene, and the cause of the rest is unknown. The sample's records list around 22,000 clones. About 5% of the sample is in the top ten clones. Input material: blood buffy coat. The receptors here all came from a woman aged 18-70 years with a cervical HPV16 infection that either progressed to CIN3+ or cleared (not recorded which).

Here the CDR3 reads CASSSEATNEKLFF. Partial CDR3 DNA: TGTGCCAGCAGCTCAGAGGCAACTAATGAAAAA. The chain carries TRBV5-4 and TRBJ1-4; no clear D gene. The read ends 3 residues before the CDR3 terminus; that terminus is restored from the germline J gene. CDR1 SGHNT and CDR2 YYREEE come from the germline V gene (reference sequence). The V and J ends lost 3 bases and 0 bases respectively, with 6 bases between them. This CDR3 has 14 residues. Full variable domain (outside the CDR3, taken from reference TRBV5-4 and TRBJ1-4): ETGVTQSPTHLIKTRGQQVTLRCSSQSGHNTVSWYQQALGQGPQFIFQYYREEENGRGNFPPRFSGLQFPNYSSELNVNALELDDSALYLCASSSEATNEKLFFGSGTQLSVL.

Notes on this clone: The read ends 3 residues before the CDR3 terminus; that terminus is restored from the germline J gene. V and J are TRBV20-1 and TRBJ2-7; the match to TRBD1 covers 7 bases. Trimming took 5 bases from V and 2 from J; bases not matched to a gene: 6. This CDR3 contains 13 residues. Germline V gene sequence: CDR1 DFQATT, CDR2 SNEGSKA (reference sequence). Partial CDR3 DNA: TGCAGTGCTGGACGACAGGGCACCTACGAG. Translating it yields CSAGRQGTYE. The full-length CDR3 reads as CSAGRQGTYEQYF.

Comments on this clone: The read finishes 3 residues shy of the CDR3 end, and the germline J gene is used to complete it. This sequence joins TRBV11-2 and TRBJ2-7; D is uncertain. The germline V gene encodes CDR1 SGHAT and CDR2 FQNNGV. V was pared by 5 bases and J by 2 bases, with 13 bases between. The CDR3 runs to 14 residues. The CDR3 bases that were read are TGTGCCAGCAGCCCCCGCGTCGTCCCCTACGAG. Protein: CASSPRVVPYE. Given in full, the CDR3 is CASSPRVVPYEQYF.

Regarding this clone: With the read ending 3 residues before the CDR3 end, the germline J gene is used to fill in that end. V is TRBV13 and J is TRBJ1-1; 11 nucleotides line up with TRBD1. The CDR3 consists of 14 residues. V shed 4 bases, J shed 6 bases, and the junction held 4 bases outside the gene matches. Germline CDR1 is PRHDT and CDR2 is FYEKMQ (reference sequence). CDR3 DNA (partial): TGTGCCAGCAGCTCGTCGGACAGGGGGCCTGAA. This sequence encodes CASSSSDRGPE. The full CDR3 reads CASSSSDRGPEAFF. Full variable domain (outside the CDR3, taken from reference TRBV13 and TRBJ1-1): AAGVIQSPRHLIKEKRETATLKCYPIPRHDTVYWYQQGPGQDPQFLISFYEKMQSDKGSIPDRFSAQQFSDYHSELNMSSLELGDSALYFCASSSSDRGPEAFFGQGTRLTVV.

CDR3 protein: CASSIAPGLSYEQYF. CDR3 bases read: TGTGCCAGTAGTATAGCACCGGGACTCTCCTACGAG. The chain has TRBV19 and TRBJ2-7, with D possibly TRBD2 on 6 matching bases. From the germline J gene comes the end of the CDR3, since the read stops 3 residues before it. In germline, CDR1 is LNHDA, CDR2 SQIVND (reference sequence). The CDR3 loop spans 15 amino acids. The V end was cut by 1 base, the J end by 0 bases, with 10 bases between. Supplemented by reference TRBV19 and TRBJ2-7, the full variable domain reads DGGITQSPKYLFRKEGQNVTLSCEQNLNHDAMYWYRQDPGQGLRLIYYSQIVNDFQKGDIAEGYSVSREKKESFPLTVTSAQKNPTAFYLCASSIAPGLSYEQYFGPGTRLTVT.

About this clone: The read terminates 3 residues ahead of where the CDR3 ends, so the germline J gene completes it. V is TRBV29-1 and J is TRBJ1-5, with D possibly matching TRBD1 (5 bases). The V end lost 7 bases, the J end lost 1 base, and 14 bases lay between the germline ends. Germline V gives CDR1 SQVTM, CDR2 ANQGSEA. The CDR3 sequence is 14 residues long. The DNA read from the CDR3 is TGCAGCGCCGAGACCGACAGAAGCAATCAGCCC. Amino acids: CSAETDRSNQP. The full CDR3 is CSAETDRSNQPQHF.

Concerning this clone itself: With the read ending 3 residues before the CDR3 end, the germline J gene is used to fill in that end. The V and J genes are TRBV10-1 and TRBJ2-3, with D possibly matching TRBD1 (5 bases). V was shortened by 6 bases and J by 0 bases, with 13 bases between the two germline ends. CDR3 length equals 15 residues. Per the germline V gene, CDR1 is WNHNN and CDR2 is SYGVQD (reference sequence). The CDR3 bases that were read are TGCGCCAGCAGCCCCCAGGGAACTAGCACAGATACG. Residues: CASSPQGTSTDT. The whole CDR3 sequence reads CASSPQGTSTDTQYF.

Comments on this clone: The sequence runs out 3 residues before the end of the CDR3; the remainder is reconstructed from the germline J gene. The rearrangement links TRBV5-1 to TRBJ1-5, with no clear D. The germline CDR1 and CDR2 sequences are SGHRS and YFSETQ. The CDR3 sequence is 14 residues long. Trimming took 3 bases from V and 2 from J, leaving 9 bases between them. Incomplete CDR3 DNA: TGCGCCAGCAGCTCCACCCCGGGCAATCAGCCC. It yields the protein CASSSTPGNQP. The entire CDR3 protein reads CASSSTPGNQPQHF.

CDR3 DNA (partial): TGTGCCAGTAGTATTGAGCTGACAGGGGGTAGG. Protein sequence: CASSIELTGGR. The CDR3 in its entirety is CASSIELTGGRAFF. V usage is TRBV19 and J usage is TRBJ1-1; 9 bases fit TRBD1. The CDR3 goes on 3 residues after the read ends, and that part is filled in from the germline J gene. The CDR3 has 14 residues. CDR1 and CDR2 (germline): LNHDA, SQIVND (reference sequence). Together with reference TRBV19 and TRBJ1-1, the CDR3 gives the full variable domain: DGGITQSPKYLFRKEGQNVTLSCEQNLNHDAMYWYRQDPGQGLRLIYYSQIVNDFQKGDIAEGYSVSREKKESFPLTVTSAQKNPTAFYLCASSIELTGGRAFFGQGTRLTVV.

As regards this clone: The read ends 3 residues before the CDR3 terminus; that terminus is restored from the germline J gene. The V gene is TRBV12-3 or TRBV12-4, the J gene TRBJ1-4, with 9 positions matching TRBD1. The J segment lost 0 bases and the V segment lost 3 bases, leaving 5 bases of the junction unmatched. CDR3 length: 17 amino acids. Incomplete CDR3 DNA: TGTGCCAGCAGTTTCGACAGGGGGGGCCCAACTAATGAAAAA. The encoded protein is CASSFDRGGPTNEK. The whole CDR3 protein reads CASSFDRGGPTNEKLFF.

CDR3: CASSLAPGTGDGYTF. CDR3 DNA, as far as it was read: TGCGCCAGCAGCTTGGCCCCAGGGACAGGGGATGGC. V usage is TRBV5-1 and J usage is TRBJ1-2; 10 bases are a match to TRBD1. The sequence runs out 3 residues before the end of the CDR3; the remainder is reconstructed from the germline J gene. The CDR3 loop spans 15 amino acids. Per germline, CDR1 SGHRS and CDR2 YFSETQ. The ends lost 0 bases at V and 6 bases at J; junction bases unmatched: 5. Looking up the rest from reference TRBV5-1 and TRBJ1-2 gives the full variable domain: KAGVTQTPRYLIKTRGQQVTLSCSPISGHRSVSWYQQTPGQGLQFLFEYFSETQRNKGNFPGRFSGRQFSNSRSEMNVSTLELGDSALYLCASSLAPGTGDGYTFGSGTRLTVV.

To note about this clone: The read ends 3 residues early relative to the CDR3; the germline J gene fills the gap. The genes are TRBV10-3 and TRBJ1-1, with 10 bases identical to TRBD1. This CDR3 spans 17 amino acids. Germline loops: CDR1 ENHRY, CDR2 SYGVKD. With V trimmed by 5 bases and J by 0 bases, 9 bases remained unmatched. CDR3 DNA, as far as it was read: TGTGCCATCAGTTCCCGGACAGGGGGACTTCTGAACACTGAA. Translating it yields CAISSRTGGLLNTE. The complete CDR3 protein is CAISSRTGGLLNTEAFF.

Comments on this clone: The missing CDR3 end, 3 residues past where the read stops, is filled in from the germline J gene. The chain recombines TRBV19 with TRBJ2-5; D remains ambiguous. Germline values: CDR1 LNHDA, CDR2 SQIVND (reference sequence). Deletions cut 1 base from V and 2 bases from J, with 5 bases between. The CDR3 runs to 13 residues. The CDR3 here is CASSIVTQETQYF. The covered CDR3 bases are TGTGCCAGTAGTATAGTAACTCAAGAGACC.

On this clone: The read is 3 residues too short to cover the CDR3 end, so that end is filled in from the germline J gene. The chain couples TRBV10-2 to TRBJ2-1; 7 nucleotides agree with TRBD2. CDR1 and CDR2 from the germline V gene are WSHSY and SAAADI. V was clipped by 8 bases and J by 4 bases; unmatched bases: 2. This CDR3 contains 12 residues. This CDR3 is CASLGGYNEQFF. CDR3 DNA, as far as it was read: TGCGCCAGCCTGGGGGGGTACAATGAG.

Turning to this clone: The read is 3 residues too short to cover the CDR3 end, so that end is filled in from the germline J gene. The rearrangement uses TRBV4-2 and TRBJ2-3; D perhaps matches TRBD1 (5 bases). CDR1 and CDR2 (germline): LGHNA, YNFKEQ. V gave up 3 bases and J gave up 3 bases, with 13 bases separating them. The CDR3 loop spans 15 amino acids. CDR3 region: CASSQRAGWTDTQYF. Incomplete CDR3 DNA: TGTGCCAGCAGCCAGAGAGCAGGGTGGACAGATACG.

As to this clone: The read finishes 3 residues shy of the CDR3 end, and the germline J gene is used to complete it. This chain links TRBV7-3 with TRBJ1-6, with D possibly matching TRBD1 (6 bases). Between the trimmed V and J ends, which lost 2 bases and 8 bases, there was a span of 16 bases. CDR1 is SGHTA, CDR2 FQGTGA, per germline. This CDR3 has 16 amino acids. CDR3 DNA, as far as it was read: TGTGCCAGCAGCTTAGGGCTGGCAGGGGTTCATTCACCC. Its protein is CASSLGLAGVHSP. The CDR3 in its entirety is CASSLGLAGVHSPLHF.

Of note for this clone: Sequencing ends 3 residues short of the CDR3 end; the germline J gene provides the rest. The gene calls are TRBV5-1 and TRBJ2-3; no definite D call. The CDR3 contains 14 residues. CDR1 is SGHRS, CDR2 YFSETQ, per germline. V was pared by 0 bases and J by 1 base, with 6 bases between. CDR3: CASSLEGRTDTQYF. CDR3 DNA, as far as it was read: TGCGCCAGCAGCTTGGAGGGCCGCACAGATACG.

As concerns this clone: The read halts 3 residues ahead of the CDR3 end, with the missing end drawn from the germline J gene. The chain links TRBV30 to TRBJ2-3; 9 nucleotides align to TRBD2. J lost 4 bases, V lost 1 base, and 12 bases had no gene match. Germline CDR1 GTSNPN, CDR2 SVGIG (reference sequence). The CDR3 is 17 residues long. The covered CDR3 bases are TGTGCCTGGAGTGCCAGGGGCGCCTGGACTAGCGCAGATACG. It is translated as CAWSARGAWTSADT. In full, the CDR3 reads CAWSARGAWTSADTQYF.

Remarks on this clone: The read is 3 residues too short to cover the CDR3 end, so that end is filled in from the germline J gene. The chain joins TRBV13 to TRBJ2-1, with a tentative D call TRBD2 (5 bases). The CDR3 is 14 amino acids. Germline-derived CDR1 and CDR2 are PRHDT and FYEKMQ (reference sequence). The V end lost 6 bases, the J end lost 1 base, and 10 bases lay between the germline ends. The CDR3 DNA, read in part, is TGTGCCAGCAGGCGAGGCGGGTCCTACAATGAG. Protein product: CASRRGGSYNE. In full, the CDR3 reads CASRRGGSYNEQFF.

With respect to this clone: Sequencing ends 3 residues short of the CDR3 end; the germline J gene provides the rest. The gene calls are TRBV5-1 and TRBJ2-7; D is possibly TRBD2 (5 bases). Germline V gene lookup returns CDR1 SGHRS and CDR2 YFSETQ. The CDR3 has 16 amino acids. V lost 3 bases, J lost 1 base, and 17 bases lay in between. The sequenced part of the CDR3 DNA is TGCGCCAGCAGCTGGGCCTCAGGTAGCGAATCCTACGAG. As protein: CASSWASGSESYE. The entire CDR3 sequence reads CASSWASGSESYEQYF.

Worth noting for this clone: The missing CDR3 end, 3 residues past where the read stops, is filled in from the germline J gene. The rearrangement uses TRBV14 and TRBJ1-2, with unresolved D. The CDR3 runs to 14 residues. Germline CDR1 is SGHDN and CDR2 is FVKESK. V dropped 4 bases and J dropped 7 bases, with 16 bases sitting between them. CDR3: CASSLPGRLGGYTF. CDR3 DNA (partial): TGTGCCAGCAGCCTTCCGGGGAGGCTGGGTGGC.

For this clone: The read ends 3 residues before the CDR3 terminus; that terminus is restored from the germline J gene. The V and J genes are TRBV7-3 and TRBJ1-2; TRBD1 agrees at 8 bases. The CDR3 extends over 15 amino acids. The trim removed 4 bases at V and 5 bases at J, leaving 9 bases unmatched. In germline, CDR1 is SGHTA, CDR2 FQGTGA. The part of the CDR3 DNA that was read is TGTGCCAGCAGCTACTCCGGGACAGGAGGGTATGGC. It translates to CASSYSGTGGYG. From start to end, the CDR3 is CASSYSGTGGYGYTF.

Details on this clone: The missing CDR3 end, 3 residues past where the read stops, is filled in from the germline J gene. The chain recombines TRBV2 with TRBJ1-1; TRBD1 might be the D (5 bases). V shed 6 bases and J shed 6 bases, with 20 bases lying between them. Germline V gives CDR1 SNHLY, CDR2 FYNNEI. The CDR3 covers 15 residues. Incomplete CDR3 DNA: TGTGCCAGCAGAGGGCAGGGTTATATGTCCTCTGAA. It specifies CASRGQGYMSSE. The complete CDR3 sequence is CASRGQGYMSSEAFF.

A remark on this clone: The read ends 3 residues early relative to the CDR3; the germline J gene fills the gap. The V call is TRBV6-1, the J call TRBJ2-3, with 7 bases matching TRBD2. The CDR3 is made up of 15 amino acids. Germline-derived CDR1 and CDR2 are MNHNS and SASEGT. The junction had 5 bases not matched to a gene; V was cut back by 2 bases and J by 3 bases. CDR3 bases read: TGTGCCAGCAGTGAACAAGGAGCGGGAACAGATACG. As protein: CASSEQGAGTDT. From start to end, the CDR3 is CASSEQGAGTDTQYF.

As concerns this clone: The CDR3 end lies 3 residues beyond the end of the read and is filled in from the germline J gene. This sequence joins TRBV2 and TRBJ1-1; 11 positions agree with TRBD1. J gave up 5 bases and V 6 bases, and 5 bases lay outside the gene matches. This CDR3 has 14 amino acids. Per the germline V gene, CDR1 is SNHLY and CDR2 is FYNNEI. CDR3 region: CASRAGTGGTEAFF. CDR3 DNA (partial): TGTGCCAGCAGGGCCGGGACAGGGGGGACTGAA. Full variable domain (remainder filled in from reference TRBV2 and TRBJ1-1): EPEVTQTPSHQVTQMGQEVILRCVPISNHLYFYWYRQILGQKVEFLVSFYNNEISEKSEIFDDQFSVERPDGSNFTLKIRSTKLEDSAMYFCASRAGTGGTEAFFGQGTRLTVV.